One sample yielded the 26 T cell receptor beta chains listed below, sequenced in a study of OX40 agonist ivuxolimab in advanced cancers. The method was immunoSEQ multiplex PCR; TCRdb's version includes in-frame clones alone and lacks a portion of them. This repertoire shows around 26,000 clones, around 75% found once; its top ten account for roughly 13%. Sequenced material: CD4+ or CD8+ T cells sorted from blood, taken in a trial of the OX40 agonist ivuxolimab. The receptors originated from an adult with an advanced solid tumor such as melanoma, head and neck, liver or kidney cancer.

J is TRBJ2-1 and V is TRBV5-1; D call uncertain. Looked up from germline, CDR1 is SGHRS and CDR2 is YFSETQ. V lost 0 bases, J lost 3 bases, and 13 bases lay in between. The CDR3 extends over 16 amino acids. CDR3 amino acids: CASSLGQALIYNEQFF. CDR3 coding DNA: TGCGCCAGCAGCTTGGGGCAGGCGCTAATCTACAATGAGCAGTTCTTC.

This chain connects TRBV7-3 to TRBJ2-3; D uncertain. The germline gives CDR1 SGHTA, CDR2 FQGTGA. There are 13 residues in the CDR3. Trimming took 8 bases from V and 2 from J, leaving 11 bases between them. The CDR3 region is CASAVSFTDTQYF. CDR3 coding DNA: TGTGCCAGCGCGGTCAGTTTCACAGATACGCAGTATTTT.

Points on this clone: An end of the junction differs from the germline gene, which may be a read error. J is TRBJ1-2 and V is TRBV27; weak D call: TRBD1 (6 bases). CDR1 MNHEY and CDR2 SMNVEV come from the germline V gene (reference sequence). The CDR3 runs 16 residues. This CDR3 reads CASSLAGLPEGGGYAF. CDR3 in DNA: TGTGCCAGCAGTTTAGCAGGTCTGCCGGAAGGGGGTGGCTACGCCTTC.

V and J are TRBV6-1 and TRBJ2-5, with D possibly matching TRBD2 (5 bases). Germline lookup yields CDR1 MNHNS and CDR2 SASEGT. This CDR3 region has 14 residues. V lost 8 bases and J lost 1, with 14 bases in between. In DNA form, the CDR3 reads TGTGCCAGCTGTACTAGGAGGTTCCAAGAGACCCAGTACTTC. Protein: CASCTRRFQETQYF.

This sequence joins TRBV5-1 and TRBJ1-2; 9 bases match TRBD1. Germline lookup yields CDR1 SGHRS and CDR2 YFSETQ. The CDR3 runs 14 residues. Trimming cost V 5 bases and J 4 bases; bases outside gene matches: 6. This chain's CDR3 is CASSYGQGIYGYTF. The DNA of the CDR3 is TGCGCCAGCAGTTATGGACAGGGGATCTATGGCTACACCTTC.

The chain employs TRBV7-6 and TRBJ2-7; D might be TRBD1 or TRBD2, each matching 5 bases. The V gene's germline CDR1 is SGHVS and CDR2 FNYEAQ. The CDR3 totals 16 residues. Between the trimmed V and J ends, which lost 3 bases and 0 bases, there was a span of 15 bases. The CDR3 sequence is CASSFLDGGFSYEQYF. The CDR3 DNA reads as TGTGCCAGCAGCTTCCTTGATGGGGGATTCTCCTACGAGCAGTACTTC.

In nucleotides, the CDR3 is TGTGCCACCGGACAGGGGACCTACGAGCAGTACTTC. Translated, it gives CATGQGTYEQYF. The chain is built from TRBV10-3 and TRBJ2-7; TRBD1 aligns across 9 bases. Looked up from germline, CDR1 is ENHRY and CDR2 is SYGVKD. The V gene end was trimmed by 10 bases and the J gene end by 2 bases; junction bases not matched to a gene: 3. This CDR3 comprises 12 residues.

This chain connects TRBV29-1 to TRBJ1-5; D possibly corresponds to TRBD1 (6 bases). Per germline, CDR1 SQVTM and CDR2 ANQGSEA. The CDR3 loop spans 12 amino acids. V was shortened by 3 bases and J by 7 bases, with 10 bases between the two germline ends. The DNA for the CDR3 is TGCAGCGTTGACAGGGGTGGGCAGCCCCAGCATTTT. It codes for CSVDRGGQPQHF.

V and J are TRBV4-3 and TRBJ1-4, with D uncertain. The length of the CDR3 is 15 residues. From germline, CDR1 is LGHNA and CDR2 YSLEER. Between the trimmed V and J ends, which lost 1 base and 8 bases, there was a span of 14 bases. CDR3 coding DNA: TGCGCCAGCAGCCAAGGGTTGGGCCTCGTGGAAAAACTGTTTTTT. This codes for CASSQGLGLVEKLFF.

This chain joins TRBV6-1 and TRBJ2-1, with 12 bases lining up with TRBD2. Germline V CDR1 and CDR2: MNHNS, SASEGT. This CDR3 has 16 amino acids. The V segment lost 3 bases and the J segment 3 bases; nucleotides outside the gene matches: 3. CDR3 region: CASSDTTSGGYNEQFF. Written as DNA, the CDR3 is TGTGCCAGCAGTGACACGACTAGCGGGGGCTACAATGAGCAGTTCTTC.

The chain is built from TRBV6-1 and TRBJ1-2; weak D call: TRBD1 (6 bases). CDR3 size: 15 residues. Trimming took off 6 bases at V and 0 bases at J, with 14 bases between the two ends. CDR1 and CDR2 (germline): MNHNS, SASEGT. This CDR3 reads CASRGGDTTNYGYTF. The CDR3 DNA is TGTGCCAGCAGGGGCGGGGACACCACTAACTATGGCTACACCTTC.

The CDR3 region has the DNA TGTGCCAGCAGCCCCGGACAGACTAGAGCTTTCTTT. It yields the protein CASSPGQTRAFF. The chain carries TRBV7-9 and TRBJ1-1; a weak D match, TRBD1 (6 bases). Germline V gene data show CDR1 as SEHNR and CDR2 as FQNEAQ (reference sequence). V was cut by 5 bases and J by 10 bases, with 14 bases left in between. CDR3 length: 12 residues.

The chain employs TRBV6-1 and TRBJ2-1; TRBD2 agrees at 12 bases. Germline CDR1 is MNHNS and CDR2 is SASEGT. Trimming took 6 bases from V and 5 from J; bases not matched to a gene: 2. The CDR3 extends over 14 amino acids. DNA of the CDR3: TGTGCCAGCAGGACTAGCGGGGGTCACAATGAGCAGTTCTTC. The encoded protein is CASRTSGGHNEQFF.

This clone has just one count. This rearrangement joins TRBV7-2 to TRBJ2-7, with TRBD1 matching over 8 bases. V shed 3 bases and J 6 bases; nucleotides not matched to a gene: 4. The CDR3 is 13 residues long. The germline V gene has CDR1 SGHTA and CDR2 FQGNSA. CDR3 nucleotide sequence: TGTGCCAGCAGCTTTGGACAGGGTTTCGAGCAGTACTTC. Translation: CASSFGQGFEQYF.

The chain joins TRBV5-1 to TRBJ1-2, with 12 bases that match TRBD1. There are 15 residues in the CDR3. The germline V gene encodes CDR1 SGHRS and CDR2 YFSETQ. The V and J ends lost 2 bases and 7 bases, in that order; junction bases with no gene match: 6. The CDR3 is CASSFTGTGGRGYTF. CDR3 DNA: TGCGCCAGCAGCTTCACCGGGACAGGGGGCCGTGGCTACACCTTC.

The chain carries TRBV7-2 and TRBJ2-7; 11 bases map to TRBD1. Germline V lookup: CDR1 SGHTA, CDR2 FQGNSA. V dropped 8 bases and J dropped 7; count of bases not matched to a gene: 7. This CDR3 has 13 residues. CDR3 sequence (DNA): TGTGCCAGCGAAGGACAGGGGGCAAGAGAGCAGTACTTC. Residues: CASEGQGAREQYF.

The CDR3 nucleotides read TGTGCCAGCAGCCCCAGACTAGCGGGGACTAGCACAGATACGCAGTATTTT. Its protein is CASSPRLAGTSTDTQYF. V gene TRBV7-9 combines with J gene TRBJ2-3, with 11 positions matching TRBD2. The germline CDR1 and CDR2 sequences are SEHNR and FQNEAQ (reference sequence). The CDR3 contains 17 residues. Germline trimming cut 5 bases from V and 0 bases from J; bases unmatched to any gene: 7.

The chain has TRBV5-1 and TRBJ2-7; D is unresolved. The CDR3 consists of 16 residues. Trimming cost V 0 bases and J 1 base, with 14 bases left between them. Germline-derived CDR1 and CDR2 are SGHRS and YFSETQ. The CDR3 sequence is CASSLAWGGASYEQYF. In nucleotides, the CDR3 is TGCGCCAGCAGCTTGGCCTGGGGTGGCGCATCCTACGAGCAGTACTTC.

This chain uses TRBV7-6 with TRBJ2-3; perhaps TRBD2 as D (6 bases). The germline V gene has CDR1 SGHVS and CDR2 FNYEAQ. The CDR3 has 15 amino acids. V lost 3 bases and J 1 base, leaving 11 bases between the germline ends. This CDR3 reads CASSFAGSRTDTQYF. CDR3 in DNA: TGTGCCAGCAGCTTCGCCGGGAGCCGCACAGATACGCAGTATTTT.

This chain links TRBV7-6 with TRBJ2-1; a possible D gene is TRBD1 (6 bases). The V and J ends lost 5 bases and 2 bases respectively, with 13 bases between them. Germline loops: CDR1 SGHVS, CDR2 FNYEAQ. This CDR3 has 15 amino acids. In DNA form, the CDR3 reads TGTGCCAGCAGCCAAACAGGGTCCCCCTACAATGAGCAGTTCTTC. This codes for CASSQTGSPYNEQFF.

This clone was seen just once. The chain couples TRBV11-2 to TRBJ2-7; D perhaps matches TRBD1 (6 bases). Germline V gene lookup returns CDR1 SGHAT and CDR2 FQNNGV. V lost 5 bases and J lost 2, with 10 bases in between. CDR3 length: 13 residues. The CDR3 bases are TGTGCCAGCAGCCTTCGACAGGCCTACGAGCAGTACTTC. Amino acids: CASSLRQAYEQYF. The whole variable domain, filled in from reference TRBV11-2 and TRBJ2-7, reads EAGVAQSPRYKIIEKRQSVAFWCNPISGHATLYWYQQILGQGPKLLIQFQNNGVVDDSQLPKDRFSAERLKGVDSTLKIQPAKLEDSAVYLCASSLRQAYEQYFGPGTRLTVT.

The chain carries TRBV5-1 and TRBJ1-2, with TRBD1 as a possible D gene (5 bases). Germline CDR1 is SGHRS and CDR2 is YFSETQ. V shed 4 bases and J shed 6 bases, with 13 bases lying between them. The CDR3 is 13 amino acids. The CDR3 reads CASSPGRTDGYTF. CDR3 DNA sequence: TGCGCCAGCAGCCCGGGACGAACGGATGGCTACACCTTC.

The rearrangement links TRBV5-4 to TRBJ1-1; D not certain. CDR1 and CDR2 from the germline V gene are SGHNT and YYREEE (reference sequence). Trimming took off 10 bases at V and 1 base at J, with 11 bases between the two ends. The CDR3 sequence is 12 residues long. The CDR3 is CALQGQNTEAFF. CDR3 bases: TGTGCCCTCCAAGGGCAGAACACTGAAGCTTTCTTT.

The chain recombines TRBV7-2 with TRBJ2-2, with D possibly TRBD1 on 7 matching bases. In germline, CDR1 is SGHTA, CDR2 FQGNSA. Trimming cost V 8 bases and J 7 bases, with 26 bases left between them. CDR3 length equals 17 residues. CDR3 bases: TGTGCCAGCTCCCCGAACATGGCGGGGACAGATGGCGGGGAGCTGTTTTTT. It codes for CASSPNMAGTDGGELFF.

V and J are TRBV12-5 and TRBJ2-7; D assignment may be TRBD1 or TRBD2 (5 bases each). The germline V gene encodes CDR1 LGHNT and CDR2 FRNRAP. V lost 0 bases and J 6 bases, leaving 18 bases between the germline ends. This CDR3 comprises 16 residues. This chain's CDR3 is CASGLVRGNSGFEQYF. Written as DNA, the CDR3 is TGTGCTAGTGGTTTGGTACGGGGCAATTCAGGTTTCGAGCAGTACTTC. The complete variable domain, with remaining parts taken from reference TRBV12-5 and TRBJ2-7, reads DARVTQTPRHKVTEMGQEVTMRCQPILGHNTVFWYRQTMMQGLELLAYFRNRAPLDDSGMPKDRFSAEMPDATLATLKIQPSEPRDSAVYFCASGLVRGNSGFEQYFGPGTRLTVT.

The chain uses TRBV2 and TRBJ2-7; 7 bases are a match to TRBD1. The CDR3 spans 13 residues. Trimming took 6 bases from V and 5 from J; bases not matched to a gene: 7. Germline V lookup: CDR1 SNHLY, CDR2 FYNNEI. The chain's CDR3 is CASSQGDRNEQYF. The CDR3 DNA reads TGTGCCAGCAGCCAGGGGGATCGGAACGAGCAGTACTTC.